These 12 T cell receptor beta chains were sequenced from one sample in a study of shared clonotypes between healthy human individuals. Profiled with immunoSEQ multiplex PCR; TCRdb holds only in-frame clones, not every one. Of some 2,000,000 clones in the sample, approximately 95% were seen once. Naive CD8 populations comprised CD45RO-negative cells positively selected for CCR7, excluding terminally differentiated effector memory CD45RA+ cells. Sample: naive CD8+ T cells sorted from blood. The receptor set was obtained from a man between 18 and 35 years old in good health.

This chain links TRBV11-2 with TRBJ1-2, with 7 bases lining up with TRBD1. The V gene's germline CDR1 is SGHAT and CDR2 FQNNGV. CDR3 length equals 14 residues. V dropped 4 bases and J dropped 4; count of bases not matched to a gene: 6. CDR3 bases: TGTGCCAGCAGCTCGTACGGACAGGTCTATGGCTACACCTTC. Translation: CASSSYGQVYGYTF.

The J gene is TRBJ1-1, the V gene TRBV2; no firm D call. The germline V gene has CDR1 SNHLY and CDR2 FYNNEI. The germline V and J ends were trimmed by 2 bases and 0 bases, with 10 bases remaining between them. The CDR3 sequence is 15 residues long. DNA of the CDR3: TGTGCCAGCAGTGAATCCCCGGGGATGAACACTGAAGCTTTCTTT. It specifies CASSESPGMNTEAFF.

This sequence joins TRBV6-6 and TRBJ1-6; 9 bases map to TRBD1. This CDR3 is 15 amino acids long. J was trimmed by 8 bases and V by 5 bases; bases with no gene match: 7. Germline values: CDR1 MNHNY, CDR2 SVGAGI (reference sequence). CDR3 nucleotide sequence: TGTGCCAGCAGTGAGACCGGGACAGGGTATTCACCCCTCCACTTT. Translated, it gives CASSETGTGYSPLHF.

The J gene is TRBJ2-3, the V gene TRBV10-3; D perhaps matches TRBD1 (5 bases). The CDR3 contains 14 residues. CDR1 ENHRY and CDR2 SYGVKD come from the germline V gene. The V and J ends lost 6 bases and 3 bases respectively, with 13 bases between them. The CDR3 nucleotides read TGTGCCATCAGCCATTGGACAACGACAGATACGCAGTATTTT. Residues: CAISHWTTTDTQYF.

This clone is a singleton in its sample. V gene TRBV12-5 combines with J gene TRBJ2-1, with unresolved D. The V end lost 7 bases, the J end lost 2 bases, and 9 bases lay between the germline ends. Germline lookup yields CDR1 LGHNT and CDR2 FRNRAP. This CDR3 has 13 amino acids. The CDR3 nucleotides are TGTGCTAGTGCCCCCCGCCCCTACAATGAGCAGTTCTTC. As protein: CASAPRPYNEQFF.

V gene TRBV18 combines with J gene TRBJ2-1, with 13 bases lining up with TRBD2. There are 17 residues in the CDR3. Looked up from germline, CDR1 is KGHSH and CDR2 is LQKENI. Trimming at V came to 2 bases and at J to 5 bases, leaving 6 bases not matched to a gene. The CDR3 coding sequence is TGTGCCAGCTCACCAGGACTAGCGGGGGCCGCAAACAATGAGCAGTTCTTC. This codes for CASSPGLAGAANNEQFF.

The V gene is TRBV10-2, the J gene TRBJ2-7; D is undetermined. V was clipped by 4 bases and J by 1 base, with 11 bases between them. Germline lookup yields CDR1 WSHSY and CDR2 SAAADI. The CDR3 is 14 amino acids. CDR3 amino acids: CASSGTDPSYEQYF. In DNA, the CDR3 is TGCGCCAGCAGTGGTACAGATCCATCCTACGAGCAGTACTTC.

The gene calls are TRBV5-6 and TRBJ2-1; TRBD1 matches at 8 bases. The CDR3 has 15 amino acids. V lost 4 bases to trimming and J lost 2 bases; unmatched junction nucleotides: 5. Germline loops: CDR1 SGHDT, CDR2 YYEEEE. The CDR3 region has the DNA TGTGCCAGCAGCCGAGACAGGGGTGCCTACAATGAGCAGTTCTTC. Translated: CASSRDRGAYNEQFF.

J is TRBJ2-7 and V is TRBV13, with D possibly TRBD1 on 6 matching bases. The CDR3 is 17 amino acids. V lost 0 bases, J lost 1 base, and 16 bases lay in between. From germline, CDR1 is PRHDT and CDR2 FYEKMQ (reference sequence). The CDR3 sequence: CASSLGLIGRGSYEQYF. The CDR3 DNA sequence: TGTGCCAGCAGCTTAGGCCTAATCGGCAGGGGATCCTACGAGCAGTACTTC.

The V gene is TRBV30, the J gene TRBJ2-5, with 8 nucleotides matching TRBD2. The end of the DNA aligns better with TRBJ2-7, so the J call may be wrong. There are 16 residues in the CDR3. CDR1 and CDR2 from the germline V gene are GTSNPN and SVGIG (reference sequence). CDR3 sequence reads: CAWNPGGAGVSYEQYF. In DNA, the CDR3 is TGTGCCTGGAACCCGGGGGGGGCGGGCGTTTCCTACGAGCAGTACTTC.

V usage is TRBV7-9 and J usage is TRBJ2-7; D remains unclear. The CDR3 spans 14 residues. Trimming removed 3 bases at V and 1 base at J, with 10 bases between. CDR1 SEHNR and CDR2 FQNEAQ come from the germline V gene (reference sequence). The CDR3 DNA follows: TGTGCCAGCAGCTTCCTGGGCGTATCCTACGAGCAGTACTTC. Translating it yields CASSFLGVSYEQYF. Combining the CDR3 with reference TRBV7-9 and TRBJ2-7 gives the whole variable domain DTGVSQNPRHKITKRGQNVTFRCDPISEHNRLYWYRQTLGQGPEFLTYFQNEAQLEKSRLLSDRFSAERPKGSFSTLEIQRTEQGDSAMYLCASSFLGVSYEQYFGPGTRLTVT.

This chain joins TRBV4-1 and TRBJ2-7; D gene unclear. Trimming left V 0 bases short and J 3 bases short, with 12 bases between. From germline, CDR1 is MGHRA and CDR2 YSYEKL. This CDR3 is 15 amino acids long. The chain's CDR3 is CASSQESLGYYEQYF. CDR3 bases: TGCGCCAGCAGCCAAGAGTCCTTAGGCTACTACGAGCAGTACTTC.